This T cell receptor (beta chain) was profiled in a study of cytomegalovirus exposure and HLA in healthy donors. About this clone: The antigen is undetermined.

Overall study findings and caveats: Differences between HLA loci emerged in a later analysis of TCR association rates, with DRB1 most and HLA-C fewest. Accurate prediction of HLA-A and HLA-B alleles (for most subjects) was reportedly achieved from TCR beta sequences. Earlier results showed most TCR beta V segments being productive about 87% or about 30% of the time.

Germline trimming cut 2 bases from V and 8 bases from J; bases unmatched to any gene: 5. Germline V gene lookup returns CDR1 MNHEY and CDR2 SMNVEV (reference sequence). The CDR3 loop spans 14 amino acids. PCR amplification relied on 60 Vbeta primers (plus 13 Jbeta primers). Using immunoSEQ multiplex PCR, the repertoire was profiled, and TCRdb retains in-frame clones only, with some absent. The table lists under 300,000 clones, 84% of them singletons. This chain joins TRBV27 and TRBJ1-4; 7 bases align to TRBD1. This clonotype was obtained from a woman between 40 and 50 years old in good health and CMV-seropositive. The sample consisted of PBMCs. Here the CDR3 DNA reads TGTGCCAGCAGTTTAAACAGGGGCCTCGAAAAACTGTTTTTT. Its protein is CASSLNRGLEKLFF.